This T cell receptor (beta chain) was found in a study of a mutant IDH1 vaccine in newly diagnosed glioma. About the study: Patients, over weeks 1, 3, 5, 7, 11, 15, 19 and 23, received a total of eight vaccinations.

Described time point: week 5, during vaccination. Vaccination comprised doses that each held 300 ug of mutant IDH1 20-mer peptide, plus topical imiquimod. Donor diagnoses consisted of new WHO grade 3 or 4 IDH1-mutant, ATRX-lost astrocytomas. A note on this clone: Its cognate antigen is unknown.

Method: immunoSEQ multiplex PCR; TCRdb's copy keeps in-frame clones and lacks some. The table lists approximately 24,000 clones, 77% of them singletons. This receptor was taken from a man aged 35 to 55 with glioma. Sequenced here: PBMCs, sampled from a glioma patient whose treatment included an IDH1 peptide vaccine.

CDR3 sequence: CASSPAGDTEAFF. CDR3 DNA: TGTGCCAGCTCTCCAGCCGGGGACACTGAAGCTTTCTTT. The genes are TRBV18 and TRBJ1-1, with D uncertain. Germline V lookup: CDR1 KGHSH, CDR2 LQKENI. This CDR3 is built from 13 residues. The V gene lost 6 bases and the J gene lost 3 bases, with 11 bases spanning the gap.